This entry concerns a single T cell receptor beta chain. Its antigen is unknown. A universal primer site and UMIs were added as TCR cDNA was made by 5'RACE template switching. Using its own MiXCR run on the 5' RACE reads, TCRdb lists one record per CDR3 protein. The profile shows about 580,000 distinct CDR3 sequences, roughly 17% of them singletons. The record originates from a study of T cells after yellow fever vaccination. General study findings and limits: The appearance of a small share of clonotypes in both CD4 and CD8 compartments was observed. Reappearance after the booster was observed for most primary-vaccination clones (about 96% CD4, over 70% CD8).

CDR1 SGDLS and CDR2 YYNGEE come from the germline V gene. Trimming took 0 bases from V and 1 from J; bases not matched to a gene: 4. The CDR3 consists of 16 residues. The input for sequencing was PBMCs, taken around 5 days after the first yellow fever vaccination. The chain is built from TRBV9 and TRBJ1-3; 7 bases fit TRBD1. This TCR derives from a man aged 18 to 30 who received the YFV17D yellow fever vaccine. Here the CDR3 reads CASSVARGGSGNTIYF. The CDR3 DNA follows: TGTGCCAGCAGCGTAGCCAGGGGGGGATCTGGAAACACCATATATTTT.